The 24 T cell receptor beta chains below come from one sample, sequenced in a study of blood T cell repertoires in COVID-19. Produced via immunoSEQ multiplex PCR; TCRdb's table is partial and in-frame only. This table has some 300,000 clones, about 88% appearing once. Source material: peripheral blood. Every receptor here comes from a woman between 65 and 79 years old with COVID-19, enrolled during active disease.

This rearrangement joins TRBV6-5 to TRBJ2-3; TRBD2 agrees at 11 bases. Germline CDR1 reads MNHEY; CDR2 reads SVGAGI. This CDR3 region has 13 residues. V trimming: 7 bases; J trimming: 4 bases; junction bases outside the gene matches: 1. The CDR3 nucleotides read TGTGCCAGCAAACTAGCGGGGGCAGATACGCAGTATTTT. This translates into CASKLAGADTQYF.

The chain recombines TRBV24-1 with TRBJ2-2, with TRBD1 matching 8 bases. V gave up 4 bases and J gave up 1 base; unmatched junction bases: 4. Germline CDR1 is KGHDR and CDR2 is SFDVKD. This CDR3 contains 16 residues. The CDR3 nucleotides read TGTGCCACCAGTGAGGCCGGGACAGGGAACACCGGGGAGCTGTTTTTT. It yields the protein CATSEAGTGNTGELFF.

The gene calls are TRBV5-6 and TRBJ1-5, with D possibly being TRBD1 (6 bases). CDR3 length: 15 amino acids. The V gene's germline CDR1 is SGHDT and CDR2 YYEEEE. The ends were cut back, 1 base at V and 1 base at J, with 9 bases in the middle. CDR3 nucleotide sequence: TGTGCCAGCAGCTTGATGGGGGCGAGCAATCAGCCCCAGCATTTT. This translates into CASSLMGASNQPQHF.

The chain is built from TRBV24-1 and TRBJ2-2, with 8 bases that match TRBD1. The CDR3 totals 16 residues. Germline CDR1 KGHDR, CDR2 SFDVKD. The V segment lost 4 bases and the J segment 6 bases; nucleotides outside the gene matches: 9. CDR3 sequence: CATSDTGGRVAGELFF. The CDR3 bases are TGTGCCACCAGTGACACAGGGGGGAGAGTCGCCGGGGAGCTGTTTTTT.

This chain links TRBV11-2 with TRBJ1-6; TRBD1 is a possible D gene (5 bases). V lost 6 bases to trimming and J lost 0 bases, with 9 bases between them. Germline values: CDR1 SGHAT, CDR2 FQNNGV. The CDR3 runs 15 residues. The DNA for the CDR3 is TGTGCCAGCAGTTCAGGGATCTCCTATAATTCACCCCTCCACTTT. Encoded protein: CASSSGISYNSPLHF.

V and J are TRBV5-4 and TRBJ1-2; D is unclear. The CDR3 is 14 amino acids. From germline, CDR1 is SGHNT and CDR2 YYREEE (reference sequence). Trimming took 4 bases from V and 5 from J, leaving 15 bases between them. Written as DNA, the CDR3 is TGTGCCAGCAGCCCCGGGATCGCTTTATATGGCTACACCTTC. It translates to CASSPGIALYGYTF.

The chain has TRBV5-1 and TRBJ2-3, with 7 bases aligning to TRBD2. CDR3 length: 18 amino acids. J was trimmed by 3 bases and V by 0 bases; bases with no gene match: 13. Germline lookup yields CDR1 SGHRS and CDR2 YFSETQ. The CDR3 sequence is CASSLALGLAVGTDTQYF. Here the CDR3 DNA reads TGCGCCAGCAGCTTGGCCCTTGGGCTAGCGGTCGGAACAGATACGCAGTATTTT.

The chain recombines TRBV19 with TRBJ2-3; tentatively, D is TRBD2 (5 bases). CDR3 length equals 17 residues. Germline assignment: CDR1 LNHDA and CDR2 SQIVND (reference sequence). V shed 5 bases and J shed 3 bases, with 21 bases lying between them. CDR3 amino acids: CASSSSRSGSRTDTQYF. For the CDR3, the DNA is TGTGCCAGTAGTTCAAGTCGGAGCGGCTCCCGAACAGATACGCAGTATTTT.

V is TRBV5-1 and J is TRBJ1-6, with TRBD1 identical over 9 bases. This CDR3 is 20 amino acids long. CDR1 is SGHRS and CDR2 is YFSETQ in the germline V gene. V lost 4 bases to trimming and J lost 0 bases; unmatched junction nucleotides: 14. CDR3: CASSLRAITGGASYNSPLHF. CDR3 sequence (DNA): TGCGCCAGCAGCCTGCGAGCTATCACAGGGGGCGCCTCCTATAATTCACCCCTCCACTTT. Full variable domain (missing parts from reference TRBV5-1 and TRBJ1-6): KAGVTQTPRYLIKTRGQQVTLSCSPISGHRSVSWYQQTPGQGLQFLFEYFSETQRNKGNFPGRFSGRQFSNSRSEMNVSTLELGDSALYLCASSLRAITGGASYNSPLHFGNGTRLTVT.

CDR3 in DNA: TGTGCCAGCGAGTTTAAGAAGGGGGTCTACGAGCAGTACTTC. This sequence encodes CASEFKKGVYEQYF. This chain links TRBV27 with TRBJ2-7, with a possible D match to TRBD1 (6 bases). The CDR3 covers 14 residues. V lost 8 bases and J 3 bases, leaving 17 bases between the germline ends. Germline CDR1 is MNHEY and CDR2 is SMNVEV (reference sequence).

This chain links TRBV5-4 with TRBJ2-5; D is perhaps TRBD1 (6 bases). Germline loops: CDR1 SGHNT, CDR2 YYREEE (reference sequence). V was pared by 0 bases and J by 1 base, with 7 bases between. There are 14 residues in the CDR3. The CDR3 sequence is CASSLAQGQETQYF. The DNA of the CDR3 is TGTGCCAGCAGCTTGGCACAGGGCCAAGAGACCCAGTACTTC.

V usage is TRBV3-1 (or the pseudogene TRBV3-2) and J usage is TRBJ1-1; D may be TRBD1 (6 bases). The CDR3 consists of 12 residues. The V end lost 4 bases, the J end lost 11 bases, and 14 bases lay between the germline ends. CDR1 and CDR2 from the germline V gene are LGHDT and YNNKEL (reference sequence). The CDR3 loop reads CASSRGDIGAFF. CDR3 DNA sequence: TGTGCCAGCAGCCGAGGGGACATAGGGGCTTTCTTT.

This clone was seen a single time. This sequence joins TRBV5-8 and TRBJ1-1; 9 bases are a match to TRBD1. Germline loops: CDR1 SGHTS, CDR2 YDEGEE. With 5 bases clipped from V and 11 bases from J, the junction kept 10 bases outside the gene matches. The CDR3 is made up of 13 amino acids. This CDR3 is CASSSDRGYRAFF. The CDR3 DNA reads TGTGCCAGCAGTTCAGACAGGGGGTACCGGGCTTTCTTT.

This chain uses TRBV5-1 with TRBJ2-4, with D perhaps TRBD1 (6 bases). The CDR3 loop spans 19 amino acids. Germline loops: CDR1 SGHRS, CDR2 YFSETQ. V lost 0 bases, J lost 3 bases, and 22 bases lay in between. CDR3 coding DNA: TGCGCCAGCAGCTTGGACCCCGGGGACATAAAGGGAAGCAAAAACATTCAGTACTTC. Translation: CASSLDPGDIKGSKNIQYF.

This rearrangement joins TRBV12-3 or TRBV12-4 to TRBJ1-1; no clear D. This CDR3 is built from 13 residues. V was trimmed by 4 bases and J by 1 base, leaving 7 bases between them. This CDR3 reads CASSSTENTEAFF. CDR3 nucleotides: TGTGCCAGCAGTTCAACAGAGAACACTGAAGCTTTCTTT.

The genes are TRBV19 and TRBJ1-5; D may be TRBD1 (5 bases). CDR1 LNHDA and CDR2 SQIVND come from the germline V gene (reference sequence). Trimming removed 3 bases at V and 3 bases at J, with 21 bases between. The CDR3 spans 18 residues. The CDR3 DNA follows: TGTGCCAGTAGTATTGGAGTATCGGGAGGACAAAACAATCAGCCCCAGCATTTT. This translates into CASSIGVSGGQNNQPQHF.

The V call is TRBV7-9, the J call TRBJ2-5; 11 positions match TRBD1. The trim removed 5 bases at V and 5 bases at J, leaving 10 bases unmatched. Germline values: CDR1 SEHNR, CDR2 FQNEAQ (reference sequence). CDR3 length: 16 amino acids. Written as DNA, the CDR3 is TGTGCCAGCAGCGTCGGACAGGGGGCGCAATGGGAGACCCAGTACTTC. It translates to CASSVGQGAQWETQYF.

Regarding this clone: Within the sample, other DNA sequences also encode this same CDR3. The CDR3 sequence: CASSLGTGLNTEAFF. DNA of the CDR3: TGCGCCAGCAGCTTGGGTACGGGATTGAACACTGAAGCTTTCTTT. The chain carries TRBV5-1 and TRBJ1-1, with D uncertain. CDR3 size: 15 residues. CDR1 is SGHRS, CDR2 YFSETQ, per germline. V lost 0 bases, J lost 0 bases, and 9 bases lay in between.

The rearrangement uses TRBV10-3 and TRBJ2-2; 11 bases fit TRBD2. This CDR3 has 17 amino acids. V was pared by 3 bases and J by 2 bases, with 5 bases of the junction left unmatched. Germline V CDR1 and CDR2: ENHRY, SYGVKD. The CDR3 nucleotides read TGTGCCATCAGTGAACCTCTAGCGGGGGGAAACACCGGGGAGCTGTTTTTT. It is translated as CAISEPLAGGNTGELFF.

The gene calls are TRBV28 and TRBJ2-7; 10 bases agree with TRBD2. V shed 8 bases, J shed 0 bases, and the junction held 7 bases outside the gene matches. This CDR3 contains 15 residues. Germline assignment: CDR1 MDHEN and CDR2 SYDVKM. The CDR3 protein is CASHGAGGPSYEQYF. The CDR3 region has the DNA TGTGCCAGCCACGGAGCGGGGGGGCCCTCCTACGAGCAGTACTTC. Based on the CDR3 plus reference TRBV28 and TRBJ2-7, the full variable domain is DVKVTQSSRYLVKRTGEKVFLECVQDMDHENMFWYRQDPGLGLRLIYFSYDVKMKEKGDIPEGYSVSREKKERFSLILESASTNQTSMYLCASHGAGGPSYEQYFGPGTRLTVT.

The chain employs TRBV5-1 and TRBJ2-1, with 8 bases lining up with TRBD2. The junction had 8 bases not matched to a gene; V was cut back by 1 base and J by 8 bases. Looked up from germline, CDR1 is SGHRS and CDR2 is YFSETQ. The CDR3 extends over 15 amino acids. Here the CDR3 DNA reads TGCGCCAGCAGCTTGTCAGCGGGGGTACAGGATGAGCAGTTCTTC. Translation gives CASSLSAGVQDEQFF.

This rearrangement joins TRBV3-1 (or the pseudogene TRBV3-2) to TRBJ2-5; D is perhaps TRBD2 (5 bases). CDR1 is LGHDT and CDR2 is YNNKEL in the germline V gene (reference sequence). V lost 5 bases and J lost 0, with 19 bases in between. The CDR3 runs to 17 residues. The CDR3 is CASSASRRPSYQETQYF. The DNA of the CDR3 is TGTGCCAGCAGCGCCTCACGGAGGCCCTCGTACCAAGAGACCCAGTACTTC.

In this sample, this clone turned up a few times. The chain uses TRBV5-6 and TRBJ2-1; TRBD1 agrees at 8 bases. Germline V gene data show CDR1 as SGHDT and CDR2 as YYEEEE. This CDR3 comprises 13 residues. The J segment lost 9 bases and the V segment lost 3 bases, leaving 5 bases of the junction unmatched. Here the CDR3 DNA reads TGTGCCAGCAGCTCGGGAACAGGGGGTGAGCAGTTCTTC. It is translated as CASSSGTGGEQFF. The variable domain in full, with the rest retrieved from reference TRBV5-6 and TRBJ2-1, is DAGVTQSPTHLIKTRGQQVTLRCSPKSGHDTVSWYQQALGQGPQFIFQYYEEEERQRGNFPDRFSGHQFPNYSSELNVNALLLGDSALYLCASSSGTGGEQFFGPGTRLTVL.

The table lists this clone with a few counts. This rearrangement joins TRBV29-1 to TRBJ1-2; D is unresolved. V was shortened by 3 bases and J by 4 bases, with 15 bases between the two germline ends. The CDR3 length is 14 residues. Looked up from germline, CDR1 is SQVTM and CDR2 is ANQGSEA. For the CDR3, the DNA is TGCAGCGTTGAGGATAGTCAGGCAGGCTATGGCTACACCTTC. Translation: CSVEDSQAGYGYTF.